This TCR beta chain derives from a study of shared clonotypes between healthy human individuals. Study results and limitations: Memory subsets generally showed smaller estimated richness than naive subsets did. Naive CD4 clonotypes were shared across several donors at about 5.2%.

The repertoire was sequenced with immunoSEQ multiplex PCR; TCRdb's copy has only in-frame clones and lacks some. The table shows over 850,000 clones, with 75% to 85% occurring only once. This clone was seen only a few times. As yet, its antigen is unknown. The specimen sequenced was memory CD4+ T cells from PBMCs. Subset given: CD45RA-negative fraction. This sequence was found in a man aged 18 to 35 in good health. Some clones in this sample may be carry-over from other donors' samples.

The CDR3 here is CASALDVNTEAFF. As DNA, the CDR3 is TGTGCCAGCGCACTGGACGTGAACACTGAAGCTTTCTTT. The gene calls are TRBV9 and TRBJ1-1; the D is unclear. Trimming took off 7 bases at V and 0 bases at J, with 10 bases between the two ends. Looked up from germline, CDR1 is SGDLS and CDR2 is YYNGEE. The CDR3 is 13 residues long.